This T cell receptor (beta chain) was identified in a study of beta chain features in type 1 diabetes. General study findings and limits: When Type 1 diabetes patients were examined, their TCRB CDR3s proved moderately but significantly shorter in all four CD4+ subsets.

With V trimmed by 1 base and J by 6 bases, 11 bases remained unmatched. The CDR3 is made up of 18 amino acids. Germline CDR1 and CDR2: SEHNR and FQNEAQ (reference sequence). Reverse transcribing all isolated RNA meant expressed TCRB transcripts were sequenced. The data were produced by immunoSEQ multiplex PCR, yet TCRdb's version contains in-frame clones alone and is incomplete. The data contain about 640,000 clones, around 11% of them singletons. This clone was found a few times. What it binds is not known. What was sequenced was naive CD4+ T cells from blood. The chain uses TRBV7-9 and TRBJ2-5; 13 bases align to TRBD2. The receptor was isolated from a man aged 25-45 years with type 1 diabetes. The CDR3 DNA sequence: TGTGCCAGCAGCTTAGTGGGAAGGACTAGCGGGGGCCGGAAGACCCAGTACTTC. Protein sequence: CASSLVGRTSGGRKTQYF.